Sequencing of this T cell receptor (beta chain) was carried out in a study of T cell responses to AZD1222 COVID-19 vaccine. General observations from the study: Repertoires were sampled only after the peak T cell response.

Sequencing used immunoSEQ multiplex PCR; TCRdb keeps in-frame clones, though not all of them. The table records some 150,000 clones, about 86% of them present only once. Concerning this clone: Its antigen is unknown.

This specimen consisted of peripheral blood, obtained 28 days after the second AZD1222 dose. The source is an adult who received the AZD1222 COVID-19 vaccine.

The CDR3 reads CASSLGGGFSGYTF. The DNA of the CDR3 is TGTGCCAGCAGCCTGGGGGGAGGTTTCAGTGGCTACACCTTC. This rearrangement joins TRBV7-2 to TRBJ1-2, with a tentative D call TRBD1 (5 bases). V was trimmed by 5 bases and J by 7 bases, leaving 17 bases between them. The V gene's germline CDR1 is SGHTA and CDR2 FQGNSA. This CDR3 has 14 amino acids.